The present TCR beta chain was sequenced within a study of blood T cell repertoires in COVID-19. Repertoires were generated with immunoSEQ multiplex PCR, while TCRdb's copy carries only in-frame clones and drops some. The sample shows 300,000 to 400,000 clones, roughly 90% of them seen only once. The V and J ends lost 5 bases and 7 bases respectively, with 14 bases between them. The CDR3 is 13 residues long. The V gene's germline CDR1 is SGHVS and CDR2 FNYEAQ. Sequencing was carried out using peripheral blood. The clonotype originates from a woman aged 25 to 39 with COVID-19, enrolled during active disease. This sequence joins TRBV7-6 and TRBJ1-1; tentatively, D is TRBD1 (5 bases). The CDR3 is CASSAQGMGEAFF. Written as DNA, the CDR3 is TGTGCCAGCAGCGCCCAGGGAATGGGTGAAGCTTTCTTT.